The 11 T cell receptor beta chains below come from one sample, sequenced in a study of blood T cell repertoires in COVID-19. The method was immunoSEQ multiplex PCR; TCRdb's version includes in-frame clones alone and lacks a portion of them. The sample lists 150,000 to 200,000 clones, 80% to 90% occurring once. Specimen: peripheral blood. These receptors were obtained from a man aged 45-65 years with active or convalescent COVID-19.

This chain joins TRBV3-1 (or the pseudogene TRBV3-2) and TRBJ1-1, with D perhaps matching TRBD1 (6 bases). In germline, CDR1 is LGHDT, CDR2 YNNKEL (reference sequence). Trimming took off 1 base at V and 0 bases at J, with 12 bases between the two ends. The CDR3 contains 16 residues. CDR3 loop: CASSQGVQGLNTEAFF. The CDR3 DNA is TGTGCCAGCAGCCAAGGGGTACAGGGTTTGAACACTGAAGCTTTCTTT.

The chain employs TRBV28 and TRBJ2-7; D is unresolved. Germline CDR1 MDHEN, CDR2 SYDVKM. This CDR3 comprises 14 residues. V was pared by 6 bases and J by 9 bases, with 21 bases between. CDR3 in DNA: TGTGCCAGCAGATCTCTAATCTCCGGAGTGGGGCAGTACTTC. Translation: CASRSLISGVGQYF. The variable domain in full, with the rest retrieved from reference TRBV28 and TRBJ2-7, is DVKVTQSSRYLVKRTGEKVFLECVQDMDHENMFWYRQDPGLGLRLIYFSYDVKMKEKGDIPEGYSVSREKKERFSLILESASTNQTSMYLCASRSLISGVGQYFGPGTRLTVT.

The chain couples TRBV10-3 to TRBJ2-5; the D gene is possibly TRBD2 (6 bases). The CDR3 totals 15 residues. Germline CDR1 is ENHRY and CDR2 is SYGVKD. V was pared by 3 bases and J by 4 bases, with 15 bases between. The CDR3 DNA sequence: TGTGCCATCAGTGATCCCCCCGGGGGAGGAGAGACCCAGTACTTC. Translating gives CAISDPPGGGETQYF.

The genes are TRBV19 and TRBJ2-5; a weak D match, TRBD2 (6 bases). CDR3 length: 14 amino acids. Germline values: CDR1 LNHDA, CDR2 SQIVND (reference sequence). Trimming cost V 4 bases and J 5 bases, with 14 bases left between them. In DNA form, the CDR3 reads TGTGCCAGTAGTAGCGGGATGCGGGCGGAGACCCAGTACTTC. It yields the protein CASSSGMRAETQYF.

The J gene is TRBJ1-5, the V gene TRBV6-5; 8 bases are a match to TRBD1. Germline lookup yields CDR1 MNHEY and CDR2 SVGAGI. CDR3 length: 13 amino acids. Trimming took 9 bases from V and 6 from J; bases not matched to a gene: 7. The chain's CDR3 is CASSQGESQPQHF. CDR3 in DNA: TGTGCCAGTTCACAGGGGGAGAGTCAGCCCCAGCATTTT.

The chain links TRBV28 to TRBJ2-2, with TRBD1 matching 9 bases. Germline V gene sequence: CDR1 MDHEN, CDR2 SYDVKM. This CDR3 comprises 15 residues. The J segment lost 9 bases and the V segment lost 4 bases, leaving 9 bases of the junction unmatched. CDR3 sequence reads: CASSSRITGGRELFF. CDR3 DNA: TGTGCCAGCAGTTCTAGGATTACAGGGGGCCGGGAGCTGTTTTTT.

This sequence joins TRBV2 and TRBJ2-3; 14 bases map to TRBD2. Germline CDR1 is SNHLY and CDR2 is FYNNEI. CDR3 length: 19 residues. V dropped 4 bases and J dropped 2; count of bases not matched to a gene: 11. The CDR3 sequence is CASSGSGGLAGDHTDTQYF. CDR3 DNA: TGTGCCAGCAGTGGCAGTGGGGGACTAGCGGGAGACCACACAGATACGCAGTATTTT.

The V and J genes are TRBV28 and TRBJ1-5, with TRBD1 matching 9 bases. J gave up 5 bases and V 3 bases, and 8 bases lay outside the gene matches. This CDR3 is built from 16 residues. Per the germline V gene, CDR1 is MDHEN and CDR2 is SYDVKM. CDR3 sequence: CASSFSYRGLDQPQHF. CDR3 nucleotide sequence: TGTGCCAGCAGTTTCAGTTACAGGGGGCTTGATCAGCCCCAGCATTTT.

The chain has TRBV19 and TRBJ2-2, with TRBD1 as a possible D gene (5 bases). Looked up from germline, CDR1 is LNHDA and CDR2 is SQIVND (reference sequence). The V gene lost 6 bases and the J gene lost 4 bases, with 21 bases spanning the gap. The length of the CDR3 is 17 residues. The CDR3 sequence is CASSQPTRQTPTGELFF. The CDR3 DNA sequence: TGTGCCAGTAGCCAACCCACCAGACAGACTCCCACCGGGGAGCTGTTTTTT.

The CDR3 loop is CASSQDRGGQPQHF. Written as DNA, the CDR3 is TGCGCCAGCAGCCAAGATCGGGGAGGTCAGCCCCAGCATTTT. This chain joins TRBV4-1 and TRBJ1-5; no reliable D call. The germline V gene encodes CDR1 MGHRA and CDR2 YSYEKL. CDR3 size: 14 residues. V dropped 0 bases and J dropped 6 bases, with 9 bases sitting between them.

The V gene is TRBV6-5, the J gene TRBJ2-3; 9 bases are a match to TRBD2. J lost 2 bases, V lost 8 bases, and 5 bases had no gene match. There are 14 residues in the CDR3. Germline V gives CDR1 MNHEY, CDR2 SVGAGI. Written as DNA, the CDR3 is TGTGCCAGCGTTTTAGCGGGGGACACAGATACGCAGTATTTT. Its protein product is CASVLAGDTDTQYF.